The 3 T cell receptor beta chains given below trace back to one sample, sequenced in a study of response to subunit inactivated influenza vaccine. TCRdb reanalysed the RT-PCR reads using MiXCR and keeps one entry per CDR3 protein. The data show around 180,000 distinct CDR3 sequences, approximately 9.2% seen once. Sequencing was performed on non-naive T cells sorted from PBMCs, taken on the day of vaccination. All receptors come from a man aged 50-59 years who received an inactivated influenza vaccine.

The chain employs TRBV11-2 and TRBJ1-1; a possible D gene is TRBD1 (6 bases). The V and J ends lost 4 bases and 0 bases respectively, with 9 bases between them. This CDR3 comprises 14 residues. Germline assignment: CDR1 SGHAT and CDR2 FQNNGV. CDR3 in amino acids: CASSSYRVNTEAFF. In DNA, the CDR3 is TGTGCCAGCAGCTCTTACAGGGTGAACACTGAAGCTTTCTTT.

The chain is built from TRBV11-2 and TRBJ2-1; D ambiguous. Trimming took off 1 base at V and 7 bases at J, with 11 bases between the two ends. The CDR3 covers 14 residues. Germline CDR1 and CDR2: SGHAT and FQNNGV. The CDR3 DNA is TGTGCCAGCAGCTTAGGAAACGGGTTGAATGAGCAGTTCTTC. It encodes CASSLGNGLNEQFF. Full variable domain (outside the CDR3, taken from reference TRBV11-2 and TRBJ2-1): EAGVAQSPRYKIIEKRQSVAFWCNPISGHATLYWYQQILGQGPKLLIQFQNNGVVDDSQLPKDRFSAERLKGVDSTLKIQPAKLEDSAVYLCASSLGNGLNEQFFGPGTRLTVL.

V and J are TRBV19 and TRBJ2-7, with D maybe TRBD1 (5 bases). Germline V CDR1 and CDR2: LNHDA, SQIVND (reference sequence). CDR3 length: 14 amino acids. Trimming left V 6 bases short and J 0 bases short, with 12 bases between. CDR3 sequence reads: CASSTTDTSYEQYF. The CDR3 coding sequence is TGTGCCAGTAGCACGACAGATACCTCCTACGAGCAGTACTTC. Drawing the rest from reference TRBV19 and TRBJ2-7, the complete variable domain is DGGITQSPKYLFRKEGQNVTLSCEQNLNHDAMYWYRQDPGQGLRLIYYSQIVNDFQKGDIAEGYSVSREKKESFPLTVTSAQKNPTAFYLCASSTTDTSYEQYFGPGTRLTVT.